This entry describes one T cell receptor (beta chain). In the original analysis: How many nucleated cells were present was estimated from reference gene primer amplification. TCRdb keeps only in-frame clones here, not all; method: immunoSEQ multiplex PCR. That table furnishes V, J and clone size, whereas the DNA furnished D and trimming. This repertoire shows 350,000 or so clones, 80% to 90% found once; its top ten account for 10%. Germline CDR1 reads SGHKS; CDR2 reads YYEKEE (reference sequence). CDR3 size: 13 residues. With V trimmed by 5 bases and J by 5 bases, 6 bases remained unmatched. Patients in Seattle were enrolled during active infection, then followed longitudinally. These data belong to a study of blood T cell repertoires in COVID-19. In the study overall: Samples taken during acute and convalescent COVID-19 were collected in the United States, Italy and Spain. T cells, B-cell-depleted T cells, or PBMCs supplied cDNA or gDNA.

The gene calls are TRBV5-5 and TRBJ2-5; 7 bases are a match to TRBD1. The receptor was derived from a woman aged 25-40 years with COVID-19, enrolled during active disease. The sample consisted of peripheral blood. The CDR3 sequence: CASSSTGWETQYF. The CDR3 DNA sequence: TGTGCCAGCAGTTCGACAGGGTGGGAGACCCAGTACTTC.